These 3 T cell receptor beta chains were sequenced from one sample in a study of control samples from healthy donors and cancer patients. Some clones are missing from TCRdb's copy, which holds only in-frame ones; the method was immunoSEQ multiplex PCR. The repertoire includes about 120,000 clones, about 88% of them detected once, and under 2% sits in the top ten. The sample taken for sequencing was blood. The source of these receptors is a man aged 18 to 29 in good health.

This sequence joins TRBV28 and TRBJ1-6; D is undetermined. This CDR3 is built from 16 residues. Germline V gives CDR1 MDHEN, CDR2 SYDVKM. Deletions cut 6 bases from V and 0 bases from J, with 12 bases between. CDR3 loop: CASSPALASYNSPLHF. CDR3 bases: TGTGCCAGCAGCCCCGCCCTGGCCTCCTATAATTCACCCCTCCACTTT.

The genes are TRBV29-1 and TRBJ2-7; 13 bases match TRBD2. Germline lookup yields CDR1 SQVTM and CDR2 ANQGSEA. V dropped 4 bases and J dropped 5; count of bases not matched to a gene: 8. The CDR3 spans 15 residues. The CDR3 reads CSVAFTGTSGDEQYF. CDR3 sequence (DNA): TGCAGCGTTGCGTTTACGGGGACTAGCGGGGACGAGCAGTACTTC.

The chain recombines TRBV11-2 with TRBJ2-2, with a possible D match to TRBD1 (5 bases). The germline V gene encodes CDR1 SGHAT and CDR2 FQNNGV. The CDR3 covers 15 residues. V was cut by 1 base and J by 4 bases, with 10 bases left in between. The CDR3 loop reads CASSLAGPGTGELFF. The CDR3 DNA reads TGTGCCAGCAGCTTAGCAGGGCCGGGCACCGGGGAGCTGTTTTTT.